This note documents a single T cell receptor (beta chain) sequence. Its antigen is as yet unknown. The sample belongs to a study of cytomegalovirus exposure and HLA in healthy donors. CDR1 is SGHRS and CDR2 is YFSETQ in the germline V gene. The length of the CDR3 is 16 residues. The germline V and J ends were trimmed by 0 bases and 4 bases, with 17 bases remaining between them. PCR was performed using 60 Vbeta and 13 Jbeta primers. Clones were sequenced by immunoSEQ multiplex PCR, and TCRdb holds only the in-frame ones, with some missing. The sample records approximately 100,000 clones, roughly 85% being singletons. Study results and caveats: Solely CMV serostatus was available to characterize immune exposure. Donors were assumed by presence/absence analyses to have roughly uniform sequencing depth.

Specimen: PBMCs. The gene calls are TRBV5-1 and TRBJ2-7, with D possibly TRBD1 on 5 matching bases. The clonotype was recovered from a man between 60 and 70 years old in good health and CMV-seropositive. CDR3 in DNA: TGCGCCAGCAGCTTGGACGGGTTGGGGCTGACTTACGAGCAGTACTTC. This encodes CASSLDGLGLTYEQYF.